This is a list of T cell receptor beta chains from one sample in a study of T cell repertoires in cytomegalovirus infection. For these TCRs, the target antigens are not known. A single record per CDR3 protein comes from TCRdb applying MiXCR to the reads. The sample records fewer than 850,000 distinct CDR3 sequences, roughly 29% being singletons. The material was cultured CD8+ T cells from PBMCs, obtained from culture after CMV antigen stimulation. These receptors were collected from a human donor in good health (CMV status not recorded). Some clones in this sample may be carry-over from other donors' samples. CDR3s include the opening cysteine and the closing phenylalanine or tryptophan. Fields, in order: V gene, clone size, D gene, J gene, CDR3 protein, CDR3 DNA. The D gene is left open where the match is weak. Rows give clone size only sometimes, using once, few, many, or a class for an expanded clone.

>TRBV6-5|few|-|TRBJ1-2
CASSYYGAGAESGYTF
TGTGCCAGCAGTTACTACGGGGCGGGGGCCGAGAGTGGCTACACCTTC
>TRBV7-8|many|TRBD1|TRBJ1-2
CASSLRTGGNGYTF
TGTGCCAGCAGCTTGAGGACAGGGGGGAATGGCTACACCTTC
>TRBV11-2|few|TRBD2|TRBJ2-5
CASSYPGGAETQYF
TGTGCCAGCAGCTACCCCGGGGGGGCGGAGACCCAGTACTTC
>TRBV7-8|many|-|TRBJ2-2
CASSSGPEGELFF
TGTGCCAGCAGCTCGGGACCGGAGGGGGAGCTGTTTTTT
>TRBV4-1|-|-|TRBJ2-1
CASSQGTSPYNEQFF
TGCGCCAGCAGCCAGGGGACCTCCCCCTACAATGAGCAGTTCTTC
>TRBV27|few|TRBD1|TRBJ2-7
CASSPGQGAVGEQYF
TGTGCCAGCAGTCCGGGTCAGGGGGCAGTGGGCGAGCAGTACTTC
>TRBV11-2|few|-|TRBJ2-1
CASSPGTSPTNEQFF
TGTGCCAGCAGCCCCGGGACCAGCCCGACAAATGAGCAGTTCTTC
>TRBV4-3|-|-|TRBJ2-5
CASSHWYDGGETQYF
TGCGCCAGCAGCCACTGGTACGATGGGGGTGAGACCCAGTACTTC
>TRBV7-2|many|-|TRBJ1-1
CASPLGGRAFF
TGTGCCAGCCCCTTGGGGGGGCGAGCTTTCTTT
>TRBV7-8|many|TRBD2|TRBJ2-1
CASSLDASGGPSSYNEQFF
TGTGCCAGCAGCTTAGACGCCAGCGGGGGGCCTAGCTCCTACAATGAGCAGTTCTTC
>TRBV4-3|few|TRBD2|TRBJ2-1
CASSQDGLAGWNEQFF
TGCGCCAGCAGCCAAGATGGACTAGCGGGGTGGAATGAGCAGTTCTTC
>TRBV6-1|-|-|TRBJ2-6
CASSESGAYSGANVLTF
TGTGCCAGCAGTGAATCAGGGGCCTATTCTGGGGCCAACGTCCTGACTTTC
>TRBV6-6|few|-|TRBJ2-2
CASIHHYGGNGELFF
TGTGCCAGCATTCACCACTACGGGGGAAACGGGGAGCTGTTTTTT
>TRBV2|-|TRBD1|TRBJ1-5
CASAWDSNSNQPQHF
TGTGCCAGCGCCTGGGACAGTAATAGCAATCAGCCCCAGCATTTT
>TRBV7-9|-|-|TRBJ2-1
CASSQEVSEDEQFF
TGTGCCAGCAGCCAGGAGGTCTCAGAGGATGAGCAGTTCTTC
>TRBV29-1|-|-|TRBJ1-1
CSVALGRSEAFF
TGCAGCGTTGCCCTAGGACGGTCCGAAGCTTTCTTT
>TRBV10-3|-|TRBD1|TRBJ1-1
CAIREDQGENTEAFF
TGTGCCATCAGAGAAGACCAGGGGGAGAACACTGAAGCTTTCTTT
>TRBV7-9|many|-|TRBJ2-5
CASSLPVPGSRDF
TGTGCCAGCAGCTTACCAGTACCGGGATCCCGAGACTTC
>TRBV27|-|-|TRBJ1-3
CASSPSTVSGNTIYF
TGTGCCAGCAGTCCATCGACAGTCTCTGGAAACACCATATATTTT
>TRBV9|few|-|TRBJ1-3
CASSPVKGGRTGNTIYF
TGTGCCAGCAGCCCCGTGAAGGGAGGAAGGACTGGAAACACCATATATTTT
>TRBV7-9|few|-|TRBJ1-1
CASTGHMDTEAFF
TGTGCCAGCACCGGTCATATGGACACTGAAGCTTTCTTT
>TRBV27|few|-|TRBJ2-2
CASRKVSTGELFF
TGTGCCAGCAGGAAGGTTTCAACCGGGGAGCTGTTTTTT
>TRBV2|few|-|TRBJ2-1
CASTRGEVDEQFF
TGTGCCAGCACCAGGGGGGAGGTCGATGAGCAGTTCTTC
>TRBV12-3/TRBV12-4|many|-|TRBJ2-7
CASSSNGRQGSYEQYF
TGTGCCAGCAGCTCTAACGGCAGGCAGGGTTCCTACGAGCAGTACTTC
>TRBV5-1|-|-|TRBJ2-5
CASSVGLSSKETQYF
TGCGCCAGCAGCGTGGGACTTTCGTCCAAAGAGACCCAGTACTTC
>TRBV3-1|-|-|TRBJ2-1
CASSQGFSSYNEQFF
TGTGCCAGCAGCCAAGGGTTCAGCTCCTACAATGAGCAGTTCTTC
>TRBV2|-|TRBD1|TRBJ2-1
CASIGDSSYNEQFF
TGTGCCAGCATTGGGGACAGCTCCTACAATGAGCAGTTCTTC
>TRBV6-2/TRBV6-3|-|TRBD1|TRBJ2-1
CASRRDRTGGGHHGPAAFF
TGTGCCAGCAGACGAGACCGCACAGGGGGCGGTCACCACGGCCCAGCGGCGTTCTTC
>TRBV4-1|-|-|TRBJ1-1
CASSPGHRNTEAFF
TGCGCCAGCAGCCCGGGACACAGGAACACTGAAGCTTTCTTT
>TRBV28|few|TRBD2|TRBJ2-5
CASSYSSGGIQETQYF
TGTGCCAGCAGTTACTCTAGCGGGGGGATTCAAGAGACCCAGTACTTC
>TRBV12-3/TRBV12-4|few|-|TRBJ1-1
CASSSSDRRDEAFF
TGTGCCAGCAGTTCCTCGGACAGACGAGATGAAGCTTTCTTT
>TRBV6-6|-|-|TRBJ2-6
CASSPPRGVAGANVLTF
TGTGCCAGCAGTCCCCCGAGAGGGGTGGCTGGGGCCAACGTCCTGACTTTC
>TRBV20-1|few|TRBD1|TRBJ1-5
CSARGEGAAVNQPQHF
TGCAGTGCTAGAGGGGAGGGGGCGGCGGTCAATCAGCCCCAGCATTTT
>TRBV4-1|few|TRBD2|TRBJ2-1
CASSQEWLAGTYEQFF
TGCGCCAGCAGCCAAGAGTGGCTAGCGGGGACTTACGAGCAGTTCTTC
>TRBV7-6|-|-|TRBJ1-3
CASSHSRVSSGNTIYF
TGTGCCAGCAGCCATTCCAGGGTGAGCTCTGGAAACACCATATATTTT
>TRBV6-2/TRBV6-3|-|TRBD1|TRBJ1-1
CATNLGGQSEAFF
TGTGCCACCAATTTAGGGGGACAGAGTGAAGCTTTCTTT
>TRBV10-3|-|-|TRBJ2-2
CAIRGGSQGRIGELFF
TGTGCCATCCGAGGCGGTAGTCAGGGGAGAATCGGGGAGCTGTTTTTT
>TRBV9|few|TRBD1|TRBJ2-1
CASSDRDRGLNEQFF
TGTGCCAGCAGCGACCGGGACAGGGGGCTTAATGAGCAGTTCTTC
>TRBV29-1|-|TRBD1|TRBJ1-1
CSVPGQGLEAFF
TGCAGCGTCCCGGGACAGGGGCTTGAAGCTTTCTTT
>TRBV12-3/TRBV12-4|few|-|TRBJ2-1
CASSPAVGSSYNEQFF
TGTGCCAGCAGTCCCGCGGTAGGTAGCTCCTACAATGAGCAGTTCTTC
>TRBV6-5|many|TRBD2|TRBJ2-1
CASSGLAGPYNEQFF
TGTGCCAGCAGCGGACTAGCGGGTCCCTACAATGAGCAGTTCTTC
>TRBV29-1|-|-|TRBJ2-3
CSVEGILYPYTDTQYF
TGCAGCGTTGAAGGTATACTATACCCTTACACAGATACGCAGTATTTT
>TRBV2|-|-|TRBJ2-4
CASSEGSQYF
TGTGCCAGCAGTGAAGGCAGCCAGTACTTC
>TRBV6-2/TRBV6-3|many|-|TRBJ2-1
CASRLHSDGNEQFF
TGTGCCAGCCGCCTACATTCGGACGGTAATGAGCAGTTCTTC
>TRBV2|-|-|TRBJ2-1
CASSDPQELAGQFF
TGTGCCAGCAGTGACCCTCAAGAACTAGCCGGGCAGTTCTTC
>TRBV4-3|-|-|TRBJ2-2
CASSQDSSNTGELFF
TGCGCCAGCAGCCAGGACAGCTCGAACACCGGGGAGCTGTTTTTT
>TRBV6-1|few|-|TRBJ1-5
CASSDGTLGDQPQHF
TGTGCCAGCAGTGACGGGACACTGGGGGATCAGCCCCAGCATTTT
>TRBV4-1|-|-|TRBJ1-5
CASSSGTGAGQPQHF
TGCGCCAGCAGCTCGGGAACCGGAGCTGGTCAGCCCCAGCATTTT
>TRBV28|-|TRBD1|TRBJ1-1
CASSSGGAAGYTEAFF
TGTGCCAGCAGCTCAGGGGGGGCGGCAGGGTACACTGAAGCTTTCTTT
>TRBV12-5|few|-|TRBJ1-2
CASGPHHMGHGYTF
TGTGCTAGTGGTCCCCATCATATGGGGCATGGCTACACCTTC
>TRBV27|-|-|TRBJ2-1
CASSLKELVRLSYNEQFF
TGTGCCAGCAGTTTAAAGGAGTTAGTTAGGCTCTCCTACAATGAGCAGTTCTTC
>TRBV12-3/TRBV12-4|few|TRBD1|TRBJ2-2
CASSSRTGHTGELFF
TGTGCCAGCAGTTCCAGGACAGGGCACACCGGGGAGCTGTTTTTT
>TRBV4-2|-|-|TRBJ2-5
CASSQENYEETQYF
TGTGCCAGCAGCCAAGAAAACTACGAAGAGACCCAGTACTTC
>TRBV12-3/TRBV12-4|-|-|TRBJ1-5
CASSLPGGIDGSNQPQHF
TGTGCCAGCAGTTTACCCGGGGGGATCGATGGAAGCAATCAGCCCCAGCATTTT